The T cell receptor beta chain under discussion was sequenced for a study of early T cells in non-severe SARS-CoV-2 infection. Looking at the study overall: Unsorted whole blood bulk RNA was sequenced, with unpaired chains.

Germline CDR1 SNHLY, CDR2 FYNNEI. The V end was cut by 6 bases, the J end by 0 bases, with 12 bases between. This CDR3 has 14 residues. This clonotype was seen repeatedly, ten times or more. The library protocol tagged individual cDNA molecules with unique molecular identifiers. TCRdb re-called the 5' RACE reads with MiXCR, one entry per CDR3 protein. Of about 20,000 distinct CDR3 sequences in the sample, about 4.7% were seen once. Sequencing was done on a sample of whole blood. The chain has TRBV2 and TRBJ2-7, with TRBD2 as a possible D gene (6 bases). The source of this sequence is an adult who was a healthcare worker with PCR-confirmed SARS-CoV-2 infection or an uninfected control (not recorded which). The CDR3 region is CASRLAESSYEQYF. CDR3 bases: TGTGCCAGCAGGTTAGCGGAGAGCTCCTACGAGCAGTACTTC.